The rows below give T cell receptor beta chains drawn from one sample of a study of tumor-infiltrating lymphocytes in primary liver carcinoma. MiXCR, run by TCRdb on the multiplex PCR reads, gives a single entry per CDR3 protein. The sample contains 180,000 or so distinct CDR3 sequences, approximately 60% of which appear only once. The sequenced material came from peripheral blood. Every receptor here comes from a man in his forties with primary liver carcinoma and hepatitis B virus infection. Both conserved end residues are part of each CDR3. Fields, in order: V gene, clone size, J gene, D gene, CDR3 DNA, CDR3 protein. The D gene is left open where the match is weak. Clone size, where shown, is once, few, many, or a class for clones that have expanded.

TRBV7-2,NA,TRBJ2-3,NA,TGTGCCAGCAGCCCTATGCCAGATACGAAGTATTTT,CASSPMPDTKYF
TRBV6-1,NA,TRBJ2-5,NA,TGTGCCAGCAGTGAAGTTAAGGGGACCCAGTACTTC,CASSEVKGTQYF
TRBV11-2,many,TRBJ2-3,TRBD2,TGTGCCAGCAGCTTAGATACTAGCGGGAGCGGCTGGGAAGATACGCAGTATTTT,CASSLDTSGSGWEDTQYF
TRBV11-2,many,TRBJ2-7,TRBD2,TGTGCCAGCAGCCATGGGGCTAGCGGGGGCCGCGAGCAGTACTTC,CASSHGASGGREQYF
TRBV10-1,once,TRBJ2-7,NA,TGCACCAGCAGTGAGGTCGGGGGTGAGCAGTACTTC,CTSSEVGGEQYF
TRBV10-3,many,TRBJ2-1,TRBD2,TGTGCCATCAGTGATAGAGGCGGGGGGGATGAGCAGTTCTTC,CAISDRGGGDEQFF
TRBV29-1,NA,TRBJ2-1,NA,TGCAGCCCCCTGGGCGGTTTCCGCTACAATGAGCAGTTCTTC,CSPLGGFRYNEQFF
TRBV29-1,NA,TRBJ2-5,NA,TGCAGCGAGGGGGGGAGAGAGACCCAGTACTTC,CSEGGRETQYF
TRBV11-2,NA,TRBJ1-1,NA,TGTGCCGGCAGCTCCTCACTGGGGGCCCTTGAAGCTTTCTTT,CAGSSSLGALEAFF
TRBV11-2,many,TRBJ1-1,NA,TGTGCCACCGACCAGGTGAACACTGAAGCTTTCTTT,CATDQVNTEAFF
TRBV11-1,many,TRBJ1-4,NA,TGTGCCAGCAGCCCGTTACGGGGATCGCCAACTAATGAAAAACTGTTTTTT,CASSPLRGSPTNEKLFF
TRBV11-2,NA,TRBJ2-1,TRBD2,TGTGCCAGCAGCATAGGCGGGAGCTCCTACAATAAGCAGTTCTTC,CASSIGGSSYNKQFF
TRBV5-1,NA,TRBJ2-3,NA,TGCGCCAGCAGGGGCCAGGAGGGAGATACGCAGTATTTT,CASRGQEGDTQYF
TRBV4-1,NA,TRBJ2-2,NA,TGCGTCAGCAGCGTCAAATTGAACACCGGGGAGCTGTTTTTT,CVSSVKLNTGELFF
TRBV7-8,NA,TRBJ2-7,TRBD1,TGTGCCAGCAGCCCACAGACAGGGGATTACGATCAGTACTTC,CASSPQTGDYDQYF
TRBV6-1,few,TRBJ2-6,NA,TGTGCCAGCAGTGAATTCCACGCCAACGTCCTGACTTTC,CASSEFHANVLTF
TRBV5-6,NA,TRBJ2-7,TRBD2,TGTGCCAGCAGCTTGCTACTAGCGGGAGGCATCCCCTACGAGCAGTACTTC,CASSLLLAGGIPYEQYF
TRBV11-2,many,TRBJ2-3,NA,TGTGCCAGCAGCTTAGTAGGGGGGCCCACAGATACGCAGTATTTT,CASSLVGGPTDTQYF
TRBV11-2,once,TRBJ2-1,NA,TGTGCCAGCGGCTTAGATCTCCTCGCCAATGAGCAGCTCTTC,CASGLDLLANEQLF
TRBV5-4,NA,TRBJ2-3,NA,TGTGCCAGCAGCTCGGCGGTCACAGATACGCAGTATTTT,CASSSAVTDTQYF
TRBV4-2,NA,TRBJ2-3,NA,TGTGCCAGCAGCCAAGACGAGGATACGCAGTATTTT,CASSQDEDTQYF
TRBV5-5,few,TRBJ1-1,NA,TGTGCCAGCAGCTTGGTCTCGAGGAACACTGAAGCTTTCTTT,CASSLVSRNTEAFF
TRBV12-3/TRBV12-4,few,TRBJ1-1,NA,TGTGCCAGCAGGGTAACAGGAGGGGCCACTGAAGCTTTCTTT,CASRVTGGATEAFF
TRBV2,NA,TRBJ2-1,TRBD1,TGTGCCAGCAGTGCCAGGGGGTGGAACAATGAGCAGTTCTTC,CASSARGWNNEQFF
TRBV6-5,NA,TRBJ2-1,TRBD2,TGTGCCAGCAGTTACTCAAGGACTAGCACAAATGAGCAGTTCTTC,CASSYSRTSTNEQFF